The source of this T cell receptor beta chain is a study of blood T cell repertoires in COVID-19. Turning to the study itself: Samples taken during acute and convalescent COVID-19 were collected in the United States, Italy and Spain. Sample material is recorded as cDNA or gDNA derived from T cells, B-cell-depleted T cells, or PBMCs.

In the study's own analysis: For nucleated cells, counts were estimated from reference gene primer amplification. Sequencing used immunoSEQ multiplex PCR; TCRdb keeps in-frame clones, though not all of them. D and trimming come from the DNA, and the V and J calls and clone size come from that table. The table lists 250,000 or so clones, roughly 89% of them singletons, with less than 2% in the top ten. The V end lost 4 bases, the J end lost 5 bases, and 12 bases lay between the germline ends. Looked up from germline, CDR1 is SGHDT and CDR2 is YYEEEE. There are 13 residues in the CDR3. Material for sequencing was peripheral blood. This rearrangement joins TRBV5-6 to TRBJ1-1, with D tentatively TRBD1 (5 bases). This sequence originates from a woman in her thirties or forties who had recovered from COVID-19. CDR3 amino acids: CASSHLGGTEAFF. CDR3 bases: TGTGCCAGCAGCCATCTTGGGGGGACTGAAGCTTTCTTT.